Listed here are 15 T cell receptor beta chains from one sample, sequenced in a study of shared clonotypes between healthy human individuals. The protocol was immunoSEQ multiplex PCR, while the TCRdb copy is restricted to in-frame clones and leaves out a portion. The data show more than 2,000,000 clones, over 90% seen once. The sequenced sample was naive CD4+ T cells from PBMCs. Subset meaning: CD45RA+ positively selected. These receptors all stem from a man aged 18 to 30 in good health. Some clones in this sample may be carry-over from other donors' samples.

The chain carries TRBV28 and TRBJ2-7, with TRBD1 matching over 9 bases. The CDR3 runs 17 residues. Trimming cost V 6 bases and J 0 bases; bases outside gene matches: 12. CDR1 is MDHEN, CDR2 SYDVKM, per germline. The CDR3 bases are TGTGCCAGCAGCTTCTCTTTACAGGGGGCGGGCTCCTACGAGCAGTACTTC. Its protein product is CASSFSLQGAGSYEQYF.

This rearrangement joins TRBV5-1 to TRBJ2-7, with 9 positions matching TRBD2. Germline V gene sequence: CDR1 SGHRS, CDR2 YFSETQ. CDR3 length: 15 residues. Germline trimming cut 5 bases from V and 3 bases from J; bases unmatched to any gene: 9. CDR3 region: CASRPNLAGDYEQYF. The CDR3 DNA sequence: TGCGCCAGCAGACCAAACTTAGCGGGAGACTACGAGCAGTACTTC.

As for this clone: The sample contains more than one DNA sequence encoding this CDR3. The chain combines TRBV18 with TRBJ2-5, with D hard to call. Between the trimmed V and J ends, which lost 2 bases and 2 bases, there was a span of 9 bases. The CDR3 loop spans 14 amino acids. CDR1 and CDR2 from the germline V gene are KGHSH and LQKENI. CDR3 nucleotide sequence: TGTGCCAGCTCACCAACACAAGGACAAGAGACCCAGTACTTC. Translation gives CASSPTQGQETQYF.

The chain links TRBV13 to TRBJ2-7; 13 bases agree with TRBD2. The length of the CDR3 is 14 residues. After removal of 6 bases from V and 6 bases from J, the junction contained 5 bases not matched to a gene. The V gene's germline CDR1 is PRHDT and CDR2 FYEKMQ (reference sequence). CDR3 protein: CASSTSGRVGEQYF. In DNA form, the CDR3 reads TGTGCCAGCAGTACTAGCGGGAGGGTCGGCGAGCAGTACTTC.

The rearrangement joins TRBV7-2 to TRBJ1-1; D is unclear. V was pared by 3 bases and J by 2 bases, with 7 bases between. The germline V gene has CDR1 SGHTA and CDR2 FQGNSA. The CDR3 totals 13 residues. The CDR3 here is CASSFSSNTEAFF. The CDR3 bases are TGTGCCAGCAGCTTTTCCTCCAACACTGAAGCTTTCTTT.

This chain joins TRBV7-3 and TRBJ2-3; TRBD2 matches 11 bases. Germline loops: CDR1 SGHTA, CDR2 FQGTGA. CDR3 length: 13 amino acids. J was trimmed by 9 bases and V by 3 bases; bases with no gene match: 2. CDR3 DNA: TGTGCCAGCAGCTTGACTAGCGGGACGACGCAGTATTTT. Translated, it gives CASSLTSGTTQYF.

The V gene is TRBV19, the J gene TRBJ2-3, with D unclear. The CDR3 runs to 13 residues. The germline V and J ends were trimmed by 10 bases and 4 bases, with 15 bases remaining between them. Germline CDR1 LNHDA, CDR2 SQIVND (reference sequence). The CDR3 loop reads CATRKVAADTQYF. CDR3 in DNA: TGTGCCACCAGGAAGGTAGCCGCAGATACGCAGTATTTT.

The chain links TRBV19 to TRBJ2-7, with 12 positions matching TRBD2. Germline-derived CDR1 and CDR2 are LNHDA and SQIVND (reference sequence). V lost 3 bases to trimming and J lost 2 bases; unmatched junction nucleotides: 5. This CDR3 contains 16 residues. CDR3 residues: CASSMPGLAGTYEQYF. The CDR3 bases are TGTGCCAGTAGTATGCCAGGACTAGCGGGAACCTACGAGCAGTACTTC.

This chain links TRBV5-1 with TRBJ2-2; 7 nucleotides agree with TRBD2. The germline gives CDR1 SGHRS, CDR2 YFSETQ. After removal of 0 bases from V and 3 bases from J, the junction contained 5 bases not matched to a gene. The CDR3 is 16 amino acids. The CDR3 DNA is TGCGCCAGCAGCTTGGACGGGGGGTCATACACCGGGGAGCTGTTTTTT. Translation gives CASSLDGGSYTGELFF.

The chain has TRBV27 and TRBJ2-1; D might be TRBD1 or TRBD2, each matching 6 bases. Germline V gene sequence: CDR1 MNHEY, CDR2 SMNVEV (reference sequence). V lost 6 bases and J 4 bases, leaving 19 bases between the germline ends. CDR3 length: 16 amino acids. In DNA, the CDR3 is TGTGCCAGCAGACAACAACGGGGGCGGGGATACAATGAGCAGTTCTTC. It translates to CASRQQRGRGYNEQFF.

V usage is TRBV2 and J usage is TRBJ1-5, with D perhaps TRBD1 (5 bases). Deletions cut 1 base from V and 7 bases from J, with 11 bases between. CDR1 is SNHLY, CDR2 FYNNEI, per germline. The CDR3 contains 14 residues. The CDR3 sequence is CASSEGGGAQPQHF. The CDR3 DNA sequence: TGTGCCAGCAGTGAAGGGGGAGGGGCACAGCCCCAGCATTTT.

The V gene is TRBV28, the J gene TRBJ2-5, with TRBD1 matching over 8 bases. Germline loops: CDR1 MDHEN, CDR2 SYDVKM. The CDR3 spans 15 residues. V lost 6 bases to trimming and J lost 2 bases; unmatched junction nucleotides: 8. CDR3 sequence: CASRSAGGPQETQYF. CDR3 in DNA: TGTGCCAGCAGATCCGCAGGGGGCCCTCAAGAGACCCAGTACTTC.

This clone came up a few times. V is TRBV19 and J is TRBJ1-5, with TRBD1 as a possible D gene (6 bases). The CDR3 totals 13 residues. Germline CDR1 and CDR2: LNHDA and SQIVND (reference sequence). V lost 1 base and J 10 bases, leaving 11 bases between the germline ends. DNA of the CDR3: TGTGCCAGTAGTATAGGGCGGGACACACCCCAGCATTTT. Residues: CASSIGRDTPQHF. The whole variable domain, filled in from reference TRBV19 and TRBJ1-5, reads DGGITQSPKYLFRKEGQNVTLSCEQNLNHDAMYWYRQDPGQGLRLIYYSQIVNDFQKGDIAEGYSVSREKKESFPLTVTSAQKNPTAFYLCASSIGRDTPQHFGDGTRLSIL.

The chain has TRBV6-5 and TRBJ2-1; maybe TRBD2 (5 bases). There are 14 residues in the CDR3. Germline values: CDR1 MNHEY, CDR2 SVGAGI. Trimming removed 6 bases at V and 5 bases at J, with 14 bases between. The CDR3 nucleotides are TGTGCCAGCAGCCAATCATGGGGAGACAATGAGCAGTTCTTC. This gives the protein CASSQSWGDNEQFF.

The V call is TRBV5-1, the J call TRBJ2-7; 8 nucleotides align to TRBD2. V shed 2 bases and J 2 bases; nucleotides not matched to a gene: 3. Germline V gene data show CDR1 as SGHRS and CDR2 as YFSETQ. The CDR3 spans 14 residues. CDR3 region: CASSFSGGTYEQYF. CDR3 sequence (DNA): TGCGCCAGCAGCTTTTCGGGAGGGACCTACGAGCAGTACTTC.